Presented here are 2 T cell receptor beta chains from one specimen sequenced in a study of blood T cell repertoires in COVID-19. Data came from immunoSEQ multiplex PCR; TCRdb stores just in-frame clones and leaves some out. The sample records roughly 61,000 clones, less than 75% being singletons. The sample was peripheral blood. The receptors come from a woman between 70 and 85 years old with acute or convalescent COVID-19.

This rearrangement joins TRBV5-4 to TRBJ2-3; 9 positions agree with TRBD2. V trimming: 0 bases; J trimming: 2 bases; junction bases outside the gene matches: 7. Germline loops: CDR1 SGHNT, CDR2 YYREEE (reference sequence). CDR3 length: 17 residues. The CDR3 bases are TGTGCCAGCAGCTTGGATGGCGGGGGGGGACTCACAGATACGCAGTATTTT. It codes for CASSLDGGGGLTDTQYF.

This chain uses TRBV5-8 with TRBJ1-6; tentative D call: TRBD1 (5 bases). V shed 4 bases and J shed 5 bases, with 10 bases lying between them. Germline V gene sequence: CDR1 SGHTS, CDR2 YDEGEE. This CDR3 spans 14 amino acids. The CDR3 spells CASSRGRDNSPLHF. The CDR3 region has the DNA TGTGCCAGCAGCAGGGGCAGGGATAATTCACCCCTCCACTTT.